Listed below are T cell receptor beta chains from one sample, sequenced in a study of T cell repertoires in cytomegalovirus infection. These TCRs' antigens remain unknown. TCRdb used MiXCR to reprocess the reads, holding one entry per CDR3 protein. In the table there are about 740,000 distinct CDR3 sequences, around a third of which are singletons. This specimen consisted of cultured PBMCs, obtained from culture after CMV antigen stimulation. The receptors come from a human donor in good health (CMV status not recorded). Some clones in this sample may be carry-over from other donors' samples. CDR3s include the opening cysteine and the closing phenylalanine or tryptophan.

j_call,v_call,cdr3_aa
TRBJ2-1,TRBV6-6,CASRLGLAGGVDNEQFF
TRBJ1-6,TRBV7-2,CASSFRPLDRGMGSPLHF
TRBJ2-3,TRBV28,CASHSANTDTQYF
TRBJ1-5,TRBV7-2,CASSSNRQNQPQHF
TRBJ2-1,TRBV15,CATGRRREGPYNEQFF
TRBJ2-7,TRBV2,CASSDTNQFHEQYF
TRBJ2-3,TRBV5-1,CASSLAFGGATDTQYF
TRBJ2-2,TRBV11-2,CASSSRAGELFF
TRBJ1-2,TRBV2,CASSNDNGLTNYGYTF
TRBJ2-1,TRBV6-1,CASRAIRGVNEQFF
TRBJ2-7,TRBV20-1,CSARGGTYEQYF
TRBJ2-5,TRBV27,CASSFRAQETQYF
TRBJ1-1,TRBV7-2,CASSSRTRKTEAFF
TRBJ2-7,TRBV5-1,CASSPPLGTGGYEQYF
TRBJ2-3,TRBV6-1,CASSRTSGRTDTQYF
TRBJ2-1,TRBV5-6,CASSFGRGDNEQFF
TRBJ2-7,TRBV20-1,CSERQDEYEQYF
TRBJ2-5,TRBV7-9,CASSLGWDSLRETQYF
TRBJ1-1,TRBV6-2/TRBV6-3,CASSRGTGRSEAFF
TRBJ1-3,TRBV6-1,CASTSGQFGNTIYF
TRBJ2-1,TRBV4-3,CASSQGVGYSYNEQFF
TRBJ1-2,TRBV19,CASSIGSGPYGYTF
TRBJ1-2,TRBV18,CASSPPGKVHGYTF
TRBJ1-4,TRBV2,CASSYRDRVNEKLFF
TRBJ2-5,TRBV4-3,CASSQDYEAGGEETQYF
TRBJ1-1,TRBV4-1,CASSHLGPAEAFF
TRBJ1-5,TRBV7-6,CASSLQFDQPQHF
TRBJ2-7,TRBV6-2/TRBV6-3,CASSLSRDRAYEQYF
TRBJ2-2,TRBV6-2/TRBV6-3,CASSYVGELFF
TRBJ2-2,TRBV20-1,CSATPRPMGAGELFF
TRBJ2-1,TRBV6-2/TRBV6-3,CASRRGFAYNEQFF
TRBJ2-7,TRBV5-1,CASSLARDGQSSYEQYF
TRBJ1-4,TRBV28,CASSFGPAEEKLFF
TRBJ2-1,TRBV5-1,CASSLGDSYYNEQFF
TRBJ2-7,TRBV7-6,CASSFGASGAYEQYF
TRBJ1-1,TRBV6-6,CASRDSFGGGIAFF
TRBJ1-2,TRBV29-1,CSAGSGYYGYTF
TRBJ2-5,TRBV7-9,CASSSAPGQGKETQYF
TRBJ1-6,TRBV6-1,CASSEVVWLVNSPLHF
TRBJ1-3,TRBV7-9,CASSLTPYTQGGGNTIYF
TRBJ2-7,TRBV7-2,CASKASGYEQYF
TRBJ1-1,TRBV19,CATADRNTEAFF
TRBJ2-1,TRBV7-2,CASSLRDSPYGQFF
TRBJ2-1,TRBV7-9,CASLGRGYNEQFF
TRBJ2-5,TRBV5-1,CASSLEEETQYF
TRBJ2-7,TRBV7-2,CASGPRGKGYEQYF
TRBJ2-7,TRBV15,CATSFPGQPYEQYF
TRBJ2-1,TRBV15,CATSNGVAVIYNEQFF
TRBJ2-1,TRBV5-6,CASSWVLAGEQFF
TRBJ1-1,TRBV5-4,CASSFGQGETEAFF
TRBJ2-3,TRBV2,CASSEALRAALRLGTDTQYF
TRBJ2-3,TRBV7-2,CASSLGGGTYTDTQYF
TRBJ1-1,TRBV2,CASSGPRGYTEAFF
TRBJ2-1,TRBV27,CASIPVGGPSNEQFF
TRBJ1-2,TRBV7-2,CASAGANWDYGYTF